This T cell receptor (beta chain) was retrieved from a study of early T cells in non-severe SARS-CoV-2 infection. Study summary: The study sequenced bulk RNA from unsorted whole blood, with chains unpaired.

The library protocol tagged individual cDNA molecules with unique molecular identifiers. TCRdb re-derived calls from the 5' RACE reads in MiXCR, one entry per CDR3 protein. The data contain some 35,000 distinct CDR3 sequences, around 7% of them singletons. Study-wide findings and caveats: A preference for anti-spike CD8 responses marked VDJdb matching, which missed private and CD4 specificities.

This CDR3 has 15 amino acids. The ends lost 7 bases at V and 3 bases at J; junction bases unmatched: 4. This clonotype has at least ten counts. The antigen remains undetermined. This receptor was obtained from an adult who was a healthcare worker with PCR-confirmed SARS-CoV-2 infection or an uninfected control (not recorded which). This sequence joins TRBV12-3 or TRBV12-4 and TRBJ2-1; 12 bases are shared with TRBD2. The sequencing used whole blood, collected at baseline. The CDR3 nucleotides read TGTGCCAGCAATCTAGCGGGGGGGTTCTACAATGAGCAGTTCTTC. It is translated as CASNLAGGFYNEQFF.